This T cell receptor beta chain emerged from a study of vaccination and CD4 T cells after COVID-19. About the research overall: The BNT162b2 or mRNA-1273 vaccine was given to participants in two doses. The study drew post-COVID samples a median around 100 days after diagnosis (range 35 to 161). At a median approximately 71 days (range 14 to 241) after dose two, post-vaccine samples were obtained.

V gave up 5 bases and J gave up 6 bases; unmatched junction bases: 24. CDR1 and CDR2 (germline): SGHNT, YENEEA. This CDR3 is 20 amino acids long. Concerning this clonotype itself: Its antigen remains unknown.

Specified treatment: approximately nine-day PBMC culture with coronavirus spike peptide pools or control peptides (ViraFEST assay). Cultured CD4+ T cell DNA underwent sequencing with the Oncomine TCR Beta short-read assay. The template was genomic DNA from cultured CD4+ T cells. MiXCR, run by TCRdb on the PCR reads, gives a single entry per CDR3 protein. Among about 10,000 distinct CDR3 sequences listed, approximately 70% were seen once. The sequenced sample consisted of CD4+ T cells from blood, cultured in vitro. The TCR originated in a human donor who had recovered from COVID-19. This sequence joins TRBV11-3 and TRBJ1-2; TRBD1 aligns across 10 bases. CDR3 nucleotide sequence: TGTGCCAGCAGCCCCCCCCCGCCCTGGGCGTGGACAGGGGGGATACATGGCTACACCTTC. It is translated as CASSPPPPWAWTGGIHGYTF.